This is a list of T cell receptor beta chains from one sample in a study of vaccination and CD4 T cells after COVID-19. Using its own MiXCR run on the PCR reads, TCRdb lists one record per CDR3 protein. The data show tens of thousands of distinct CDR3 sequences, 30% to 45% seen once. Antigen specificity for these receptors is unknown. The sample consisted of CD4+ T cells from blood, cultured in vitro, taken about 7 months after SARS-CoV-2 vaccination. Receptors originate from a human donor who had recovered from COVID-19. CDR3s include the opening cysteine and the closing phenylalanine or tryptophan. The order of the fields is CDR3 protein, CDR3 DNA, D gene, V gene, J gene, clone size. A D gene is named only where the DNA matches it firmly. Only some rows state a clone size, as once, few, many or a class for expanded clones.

CDR3 protein: CASSPGARSNTEAFF
CDR3 DNA: TGTGCCAGCAGCCCTGGGGCTAGATCGAACACTGAAGCTTTCTTT
D gene: -
V gene: TRBV7-9
J gene: TRBJ1-1
clone size: few

CDR3 protein: CASSSQRYGYTF
CDR3 DNA: TGTGCCAGCAGTTCACAGCGCTATGGCTACACCTTC
D gene: -
V gene: TRBV6-5
J gene: TRBJ1-2
clone size: -

CDR3 protein: CAISDRQGEQPQHF
CDR3 DNA: TGTGCCATCAGTGACAGACAGGGGGAGCAGCCCCAGCATTTT
D gene: TRBD1
V gene: TRBV10-3
J gene: TRBJ1-5
clone size: -

CDR3 protein: CASSQGAGAGGGANVLTF
CDR3 DNA: TGTGCCAGCAGCCAAGGGGCTGGAGCGGGAGGTGGGGCCAACGTCCTGACTTTC
D gene: TRBD2
V gene: TRBV4-2
J gene: TRBJ2-6
clone size: few

CDR3 protein: CSAKPGTETTDTQYF
CDR3 DNA: TGCAGTGCTAAGCCGGGGACAGAGACCACAGATACGCAGTATTTT
D gene: TRBD1
V gene: TRBV20-1
J gene: TRBJ2-3
clone size: -

CDR3 protein: CASSYSGLANEQFF
CDR3 DNA: TGTGCCAGCAGTTATAGTGGCCTAGCTAATGAGCAGTTCTTC
D gene: -
V gene: TRBV6-5
J gene: TRBJ2-1
clone size: -

CDR3 protein: CASSLRARGLAYEQYF
CDR3 DNA: TGTGCCAGCAGTTTGAGGGCCAGGGGTTTGGCCTACGAGCAGTACTTC
D gene: -
V gene: TRBV28
J gene: TRBJ2-7
clone size: few

CDR3 protein: CASSSTEGSPLHF
CDR3 DNA: TGTGCCAGCAGCTCTACCGAAGGTTCACCCCTCCACTTT
D gene: -
V gene: TRBV7-3
J gene: TRBJ1-6
clone size: -

CDR3 protein: CASSAQGASADTQYF
CDR3 DNA: TGTGCCAGTAGTGCACAGGGGGCGTCGGCAGATACGCAGTATTTT
D gene: TRBD1
V gene: TRBV19
J gene: TRBJ2-3
clone size: -

CDR3 protein: CSARVPGGVTDTQYF
CDR3 DNA: TGCAGTGCTAGAGTCCCGGGAGGGGTCACAGATACGCAGTATTTT
D gene: TRBD2
V gene: TRBV20-1
J gene: TRBJ2-3
clone size: few

CDR3 protein: CASSGNTEAFF
CDR3 DNA: TGTGCCAGCAGCGGGAACACTGAAGCTTTCTTT
D gene: -
V gene: TRBV12-3/TRBV12-4
J gene: TRBJ1-1
clone size: -

CDR3 protein: CSVEEGATEAFF
CDR3 DNA: TGCAGCGTTGAAGAGGGGGCCACTGAAGCTTTCTTT
D gene: -
V gene: TRBV29-1
J gene: TRBJ1-1
clone size: -

CDR3 protein: CASSYNPGTSGRGETQYF
CDR3 DNA: TGTGCCAGCAGTTACAACCCCGGGACTAGCGGGAGGGGGGAGACCCAGTACTTC
D gene: TRBD2
V gene: TRBV6-5
J gene: TRBJ2-5
clone size: few

CDR3 protein: CASRARRARNLYGYTF
CDR3 DNA: TGTGCCAGCAGGGCTAGGCGGGCACGTAACCTGTATGGCTACACCTTC
D gene: -
V gene: TRBV28
J gene: TRBJ1-2
clone size: -

CDR3 protein: CASSLVPGYEQYF
CDR3 DNA: TGTGCCAGCAGCTTAGTTCCAGGCTACGAGCAGTACTTC
D gene: -
V gene: TRBV7-9
J gene: TRBJ2-7
clone size: -